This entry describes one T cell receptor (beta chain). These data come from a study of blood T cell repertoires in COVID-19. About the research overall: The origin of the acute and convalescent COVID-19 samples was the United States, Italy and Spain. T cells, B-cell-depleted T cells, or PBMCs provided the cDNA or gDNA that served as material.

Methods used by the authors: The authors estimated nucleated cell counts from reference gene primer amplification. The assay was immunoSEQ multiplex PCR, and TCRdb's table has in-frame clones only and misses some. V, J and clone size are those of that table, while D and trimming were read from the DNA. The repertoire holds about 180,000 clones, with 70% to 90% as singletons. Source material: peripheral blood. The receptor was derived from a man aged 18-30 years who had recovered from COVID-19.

DNA of the CDR3: TGTGCCAGCAGCCACCCTCTTCTTACTACCGGGACAGGGAAAAACATTCAGTACTTC. It yields the protein CASSHPLLTTGTGKNIQYF. V is TRBV4-2 and J is TRBJ2-4; 9 bases line up with TRBD1. Unmatched junction bases numbered 16, after V lost 3 bases and J lost 4 bases. The CDR3 covers 19 residues. The germline gives CDR1 LGHNA, CDR2 YNFKEQ.